A single sample gave rise to the 13 T cell receptor beta chains below, sequenced in a study of cytomegalovirus exposure and HLA in healthy donors. The PCR was carried out with 60 Vbeta primers and 13 Jbeta primers. The repertoire was sequenced with immunoSEQ multiplex PCR; TCRdb's copy has only in-frame clones and lacks some. The table lists some 180,000 clones, roughly 9.5% of them singletons. The sequenced sample was PBMCs. The receptors here all came from a woman aged 25 to 39 in good health and CMV-seropositive.

The genes are TRBV27 and TRBJ2-3; tentatively, D is TRBD2 (5 bases). The CDR3 spans 14 residues. V was cut by 7 bases and J by 1 base, with 12 bases left in between. The germline V gene has CDR1 MNHEY and CDR2 SMNVEV (reference sequence). CDR3 residues: CASKTLARTDTQYF. The CDR3 nucleotides read TGTGCCAGCAAAACCCTAGCTCGCACAGATACGCAGTATTTT.

In its sample, this clone was seen a few times. This chain joins TRBV11-2 and TRBJ1-4; TRBD1 is a possible D gene (6 bases). Trimming shortened V by 1 base and J by 7 bases, and 7 bases separated the two germline ends. Germline V gene lookup returns CDR1 SGHAT and CDR2 FQNNGV. CDR3 length equals 13 residues. DNA for the CDR3: TGTGCCAGCAGCTTAGTCAGGGGTGAAAAACTGTTTTTT. Its translation is CASSLVRGEKLFF.

This clone was observed a few times. The chain recombines TRBV25-1 with TRBJ2-7; D perhaps matches TRBD1 (6 bases). The V and J ends lost 8 bases and 2 bases respectively, with 22 bases between them. Germline-derived CDR1 and CDR2 are MGHDK and SYGVNS. The CDR3 runs to 16 residues. CDR3 sequence: CASVATTGTATYEQYF. In DNA, the CDR3 is TGTGCCAGCGTCGCAACGACAGGCACGGCCACCTACGAGCAGTACTTC.

The chain recombines TRBV18 with TRBJ1-5; D call uncertain. V was clipped by 3 bases and J by 2 bases, with 11 bases between them. The germline CDR1 and CDR2 sequences are KGHSH and LQKENI. CDR3 size: 15 residues. Here the CDR3 reads CASSPDLSGNQPQHF. The DNA of the CDR3 is TGTGCCAGCTCACCTGACTTATCTGGCAATCAGCCCCAGCATTTT.

The rearrangement uses TRBV21-1 and TRBJ2-2; TRBD2 is the table's D call and was not checked against the DNA. TRBV21-1 is termed a pseudogene. The CDR3 runs to 14 residues. CDR3 nucleotide sequence: TGTGCCAGCAGCGCAAAGGTGGGAGTCGGGGAGCTGTTTTTT. Its translation: CASSAKVGVGELFF.

This clone was picked up a small number of times. The chain recombines TRBV5-4 with TRBJ1-2; 10 nucleotides agree with TRBD1. CDR1 SGHNT and CDR2 YYREEE come from the germline V gene (reference sequence). The CDR3 totals 16 residues. The trim removed 4 bases at V and 3 bases at J, leaving 9 bases unmatched. The CDR3 spells CASSPGTGEFHYGYTF. DNA of the CDR3: TGTGCCAGCAGCCCCGGGACAGGGGAGTTCCACTATGGCTACACCTTC.

This clone was observed a handful of times. The V call is TRBV5-6, the J call TRBJ1-1, with 9 bases that match TRBD1. This CDR3 has 14 amino acids. The V segment lost 0 bases and the J segment 5 bases; nucleotides outside the gene matches: 2. Germline lookup yields CDR1 SGHDT and CDR2 YYEEEE. CDR3 nucleotides: TGTGCCAGCAGCTTGGCCGGACAGGGGACTGAAGCTTTCTTT. As protein: CASSLAGQGTEAFF. Based on the CDR3 plus reference TRBV5-6 and TRBJ1-1, the full variable domain is DAGVTQSPTHLIKTRGQQVTLRCSPKSGHDTVSWYQQALGQGPQFIFQYYEEEERQRGNFPDRFSGHQFPNYSSELNVNALLLGDSALYLCASSLAGQGTEAFFGQGTRLTVV.

A few counts support this clone. The chain has TRBV7-8 and TRBJ1-3; D remains ambiguous. V lost 4 bases and J lost 0, with 7 bases in between. Germline V gene lookup returns CDR1 SGHVS and CDR2 FQNEAQ. CDR3 length: 14 residues. The CDR3 coding sequence is TGTGCCAGCAGCTCCCGGTACTCTGGAAACACCATATATTTT. This encodes CASSSRYSGNTIYF.

This clone was counted between two and nine times. The rearrangement uses TRBV6-6 and TRBJ1-4; possibly TRBD1 for D (6 bases). Trimming stripped 0 bases from V and 7 bases from J, with 15 bases between. CDR1 is MNHNY and CDR2 is SVGAGI in the germline V gene (reference sequence). CDR3 length: 16 residues. The CDR3 protein is CASSYSSRGNGEKLFF. The CDR3 DNA is TGTGCCAGCAGTTACTCGAGCAGGGGCAACGGTGAAAAACTGTTTTTT.

This chain links TRBV7-2 with TRBJ2-5; TRBD2 matches 14 bases. Germline V lookup: CDR1 SGHTA, CDR2 FQGNSA. V was clipped by 5 bases and J by 4 bases; unmatched bases: 6. This CDR3 comprises 16 residues. The CDR3: CASSLGLAGALETQYF. The CDR3 nucleotides are TGTGCCAGCAGCCTGGGACTAGCGGGAGCCCTAGAGACCCAGTACTTC.

Concerning this clone itself: No conserved phenylalanine or tryptophan ends this CDR3, so it is likely a read error. This chain connects TRBV5-1 to TRBJ2-7; 7 nucleotides line up with TRBD1. V lost 2 bases to trimming and J lost 3 bases; unmatched junction nucleotides: 2. The length of the CDR3 is 13 residues. Germline V lookup: CDR1 SGHRS, CDR2 YFSETQ. The CDR3 coding sequence is TGCGCCAGCAGCTTACGGACAGGCTACGAGCAGTACCTC. Its protein product is CASSLRTGYEQYL.

The table lists this clone with a few counts. V gene TRBV5-1 combines with J gene TRBJ2-5, with 8 bases identical to TRBD1. This CDR3 region has 15 residues. Germline CDR1 is SGHRS and CDR2 is YFSETQ. Trimming cost V 0 bases and J 1 base; bases outside gene matches: 2. In DNA form, the CDR3 reads TGCGCCAGCAGCTTGGGGGACAGGACCCAAGAGACCCAGTACTTC. Its translation: CASSLGDRTQETQYF.

This clone has more than one count but fewer than ten. The rearrangement links TRBV2 to TRBJ2-7; 13 bases fit TRBD2. There are 18 residues in the CDR3. The trim removed 2 bases at V and 2 bases at J, leaving 9 bases unmatched. Per the germline V gene, CDR1 is SNHLY and CDR2 is FYNNEI. The CDR3 loop reads CASSERGTSGIWAYEQYF. DNA for the CDR3: TGTGCCAGCAGTGAAAGGGGGACTAGCGGGATCTGGGCCTACGAGCAGTACTTC. The full variable domain, completed using reference TRBV2 and TRBJ2-7, is EPEVTQTPSHQVTQMGQEVILRCVPISNHLYFYWYRQILGQKVEFLVSFYNNEISEKSEIFDDQFSVERPDGSNFTLKIRSTKLEDSAMYFCASSERGTSGIWAYEQYFGPGTRLTVT.